The subject of this entry is one T cell receptor (beta chain). This clone was observed a handful of times. No antigen is known for it. It has no much larger one-base neighbor in the sample; base qualities were not kept. The High Capacity cDNA Reverse Transcription Kit was used to reverse transcribe all of the isolated RNA, meaning that expressed TCRB transcripts were what got sequenced. Deep immunoSEQ sequencing was applied to naive, central memory and regulatory T cell samples, giving an average of around 3.8 million total reads per sample. Sorted cells were lysed in RLT buffer and RNA was extracted with DNase-treated RNeasy Micro or Mini kits, depending on cell number. Each cell subset was processed on its own to prevent cross-contamination, while patient and healthy donor samples were processed together. TCRB sequences were amplified from cDNA with the immunoSEQ multiplex PCR, producing 87-bp fragments spanning the CDR3 region. The amplicons were sequenced using the Illumina HiSeq platform. The study's processing was this. PCR bias was computationally corrected using synthetic template baselines, reads within Hamming distance 2 were collapsed, and singletons that could not be merged were discarded. By aligning reads against IMGT, V, D and J genes, CDR3 length, and insertions or deletions at six rearrangement sites were assigned. Within each subset, clonotype counts were normalized to sorted cell number, after which true diversity and Gini coefficients were computed with the tcR R package. Repertoire sharing was quantified using the overlap coefficient calculated on TCRB nucleotide sequences. TCRdb obtained this table from immuneACCESS and retained in-frame rearrangements with V and J assigned. These tables miss some clones; where compared with another copy, unresolved V genes account for less than half of the shortfall, and the remainder is unexplained. V, J and clone size are taken as reported in that table, and D and trimming were inferred from the DNA itself. In all, the sample holds hundreds of thousands of clones, and around 15% of those were seen once. The ten largest clonotypes hold about 6.6% of the sample.

The sample comes from a study of beta chain features in type 1 diabetes (dated by TCRdb to 2016 to 2018). Regarding the study in general: Patients and healthy donors did not differ in mean age, gender distribution, total cell number or subset yield. Across all samples, roughly 110,000,000 sorted cells were examined, and cell number per subset correlated strongly with RNA yield. In the study, TCRB repertoires of sorted circulating CD4+ T cell subsets from recently diagnosed type 1 diabetes patients were compared with those of matched healthy donors. Whereas all 30 or so donors provided naive and central memory subsets, regulatory and stem cell-like memory subsets were isolated from just 8 patients and about 8 healthy donors.

A single peripheral blood draw of approximately 0.11 L on average was collected from each donor into heparinised tubes. A BD FACSAria II and a panel including CD45RO, CCR7, CD25, CD127, CD95 and CD27 were used to sort naive, central memory, regulatory and stem cell-like memory CD4+ T cells. A purity above 95% was achieved for all sorted populations. PBMCs were separated immediately by Lymphoprep density gradient centrifugation and were stained directly, without being cultured. Samples were stained and sorted in pairs, with one healthy donor and one patient per experiment, so that batch effects were minimized. The CDR3 covers 15 residues, taking in both the cysteine and the phenylalanine. The kept DNA is CDR3 alone, 45 bases in frame from the first base. The germline V gene (reference sequence) yields MNHNY for CDR1 and SVGAGI for CDR2. The V end gives up 4 bases and the J end 6 bases, leaving 7 bases in the junction not matched to a gene.

General conclusions and limits of the study: Because cDNA rather than genomic DNA was sequenced, highly expressing activated cells could have been over-represented, although no difference in activation and CD3 levels was found between groups. Because small numbers of individuals were included in the HLA sub-analyses, any influence of HLA type on TCRB rearrangement was left unresolved. Shorter templates might be favored by PCR, yet because patient and control samples were amplified and corrected together, any such skew would affect both groups equally. Naive, central memory and regulatory TCRB repertoires appeared more similar among patients than among healthy donors. At VDJ recombination sites, type 1 diabetes patients had fewer insertions and more deleted nucleotides, which implies abnormalities in thymic rearrangement. Type 1 diabetes patients showed a moderate but significant shortening of TCRB CDR3 length in all four CD4+ subsets.

The receptor was isolated from a man aged 25 to 40 in good health. The sequenced sample was central memory CD4+ T cells from blood. The chain uses TRBV6-6 and TRBJ2-1; a stretch of 9 junction bases matches TRBD2. The CDR3 protein is CASSSLAGGFNEQFF. In nucleotide form, the sequence is TGTGCCAGCAGTTCTCTCGCGGGGGGGTTCAATGAGCAGTTCTTC.